The 10 T cell receptor beta chains reported below all come from one sample, sequenced in a study of blood T cell repertoires in COVID-19. The data were produced by immunoSEQ multiplex PCR, yet TCRdb's version contains in-frame clones alone and is incomplete. The top ten clones hold roughly 2% of a sample with around 250,000 clones, around four fifths of them seen once. The material sequenced was peripheral blood. The receptors shown here come from a man younger than 40 who had recovered from COVID-19.

This clone was counted ten times or more. The chain uses TRBV4-1 and TRBJ2-1; D is possibly TRBD2 (6 bases). V was trimmed by 1 base and J by 7 bases, leaving 23 bases between them. The CDR3 has 18 residues. Germline CDR1 reads MGHRA; CDR2 reads YSYEKL. The CDR3 region has the DNA TGCGCCAGCAGCCAAGTCCTGAAGCTGGGGCGGGGCATAAATGAGCAGTTCTTC. Translated: CASSQVLKLGRGINEQFF.

The chain is built from TRBV10-3 and TRBJ1-3, with a weak D call TRBD1 (6 bases). The germline CDR1 and CDR2 sequences are ENHRY and SYGVKD. V was pared by 7 bases and J by 6 bases, with 10 bases between. There are 12 residues in the CDR3. This CDR3 reads CAITDRENTIYF. The CDR3 DNA follows: TGTGCCATCACGGACAGAGAAAACACCATATATTTT.

This clone was counted between two and nine times. V usage is TRBV9 and J usage is TRBJ1-1; the D gene is possibly TRBD1 (5 bases). V was pared by 4 bases and J by 5 bases, with 18 bases between. Germline V gene data show CDR1 as SGDLS and CDR2 as YYNGEE. This CDR3 spans 15 amino acids. CDR3 nucleotide sequence: TGTGCCAGCAGCTTTCGAGCCCAGGGAGGGACTGAAGCTTTCTTT. Its translation is CASSFRAQGGTEAFF. The full variable domain, with the rest looked up from reference TRBV9 and TRBJ1-1, is DSGVTQTPKHLITATGQRVTLRCSPRSGDLSVYWYQQSLDQGLQFLIQYYNGEERAKGNILERFSAQQFPDLHSELNLSSLELGDSALYFCASSFRAQGGTEAFFGQGTRLTVV.

This clone was seen a single time. The chain combines TRBV28 with TRBJ2-5; TRBD1 agrees at 10 bases. The CDR3 is 14 amino acids. Trimming at V came to 7 bases and at J to 5 bases, leaving 7 bases not matched to a gene. Germline assignment: CDR1 MDHEN and CDR2 SYDVKM. DNA for the CDR3: TGTGCCAGCATCCTCGGGACAGGGGTGGAGACCCAGTACTTC. This gives the protein CASILGTGVETQYF.

The gene calls are TRBV18 and TRBJ2-7, with D possibly being TRBD1 (6 bases). The V gene's germline CDR1 is KGHSH and CDR2 LQKENI. The CDR3 runs to 14 residues. V lost 2 bases to trimming and J lost 7 bases, with 15 bases between them. The CDR3 DNA reads as TGTGCCAGCTCACCAACTCAGGGACACCAAGAGCAGTACGTC. This gives the protein CASSPTQGHQEQYV.

The rearrangement uses TRBV3-1 (or the pseudogene TRBV3-2) and TRBJ2-1; tentatively, D is TRBD1 (6 bases). V lost 4 bases, J lost 6 bases, and 10 bases lay in between. Germline CDR1 is LGHDT and CDR2 is YNNKEL (reference sequence). There are 13 residues in the CDR3. The CDR3 reads CASSPYRVNEQFF. The CDR3 DNA reads TGTGCCAGCAGCCCCTACAGGGTCAATGAGCAGTTCTTC.

The chain is built from TRBV5-6 and TRBJ2-7; TRBD2 matches 11 bases. This CDR3 contains 14 residues. CDR1 is SGHDT, CDR2 YYEEEE, per germline. V gave up 4 bases and J gave up 6 bases; unmatched junction bases: 6. The CDR3 sequence: CASSHSGGASEQYF. The CDR3 DNA is TGTGCCAGCAGCCATAGCGGGGGGGCCTCCGAGCAGTACTTC. The complete variable domain, with remaining parts taken from reference TRBV5-6 and TRBJ2-7, reads DAGVTQSPTHLIKTRGQQVTLRCSPKSGHDTVSWYQQALGQGPQFIFQYYEEEERQRGNFPDRFSGHQFPNYSSELNVNALLLGDSALYLCASSHSGGASEQYFGPGTRLTVT.

The chain couples TRBV20-1 to TRBJ1-1, with D unclear. Germline V gene lookup returns CDR1 DFQATT and CDR2 SNEGSKA (reference sequence). V lost 3 bases, J lost 1 base, and 15 bases lay in between. The CDR3 spans 15 residues. In DNA form, the CDR3 reads TGCAGTGCTAGTCTCGAGGGTTCCGGGAACACTGAAGCTTTCTTT. Amino acid sequence: CSASLEGSGNTEAFF.

This sequence joins TRBV7-9 and TRBJ1-2; no definite D call. The CDR3 has 13 residues. V lost 9 bases and J 4 bases, leaving 15 bases between the germline ends. Germline-derived CDR1 and CDR2 are SEHNR and FQNEAQ (reference sequence). The CDR3 sequence is CASSAQEFYGYTF. The CDR3 nucleotides read TGTGCCAGTTCCGCCCAGGAATTCTATGGCTACACCTTC.

This clone was counted a single time. J is TRBJ1-2 and V is TRBV5-1; 11 bases match TRBD1. After removal of 2 bases from V and 7 bases from J, the junction contained 7 bases not matched to a gene. The CDR3 is 15 amino acids. Germline-derived CDR1 and CDR2 are SGHRS and YFSETQ. The CDR3 nucleotides are TGCGCCAGCAGCTTCAGGACAGGGGGCATCTTTGGCTACACCTTC. Amino acid sequence: CASSFRTGGIFGYTF.